The clone carrying this T cell receptor beta chain was counted at least ten times. This sample was taken from a study of regulatory T cells in long-lasting Graves disease. The CDR3 extends over 15 amino acids. V lost 2 bases and J 7 bases, leaving 18 bases between the germline ends. The germline V gene has CDR1 SGHTA and CDR2 FQGTGA. Time point in this sample: persistent/refractory GD, antithyroid drugs over 5 years with positive TRAb. PBMC RNA served as the TCR library source. CDR3 regions were amplified by Arm-PCR using iRepertoire HTBI primers to build TCR beta libraries. A single record per CDR3 protein comes from TCRdb applying MiXCR to the multiplex PCR reads. Of under 350,000 distinct CDR3 sequences in the sample, 22% were seen once.

The gene calls are TRBV7-3 and TRBJ2-7; D may be TRBD2 (6 bases). The receptor was isolated from a female donor with Graves disease. The specimen was peripheral blood mononuclear cells (PBMCs), collected when the disease was refractory, from a patient treated with antithyroid drugs. The CDR3 nucleotides are TGTGCCAGCAGCTTAGGTGGCGGGATTTCTGCAGAGCAGTACTTC. Its translation is CASSLGGGISAEQYF.